This is a list of T cell receptor beta chains from one sample in a study of vaccination and CD4 T cells after COVID-19. TCRdb reanalysed the PCR reads using MiXCR and keeps one entry per CDR3 protein. The profile shows approximately 9,500 distinct CDR3 sequences, about 50% of them singletons. The antigens for these receptors are not known. Sequences were obtained from CD4+ T cells from blood, cultured in vitro. These receptors came from a human donor in good health. Each CDR3 is given with its conserved first and last residue. D genes are given only for firm matches. Rows give clone size only sometimes, using once, few, many, or a class for an expanded clone.

J	size	V	D	DNA	CDR3
TRBJ1-4	-	TRBV18	-	TGTGCCAGCTCACCTGGAAGAAGGGGGTTAGATGAAAAACTGTTTTTT	CASSPGRRGLDEKLFF
TRBJ2-4	few	TRBV3-1	-	TGTGCCAGCGGTAAAGCGGCTAAAAACATTCAGTACTTC	CASGKAAKNIQYF
TRBJ1-5	-	TRBV5-8	-	TGTGCCAGCAGCTTGGCCGGATCCCCCAATCAGCCCCAGCATTTT	CASSLAGSPNQPQHF
TRBJ2-1	-	TRBV20-1	-	TGCAGTGCACCTACAGAGGGAACATCCTACAATGAGCAGTTCTTC	CSAPTEGTSYNEQFF
TRBJ1-5	-	TRBV19	TRBD1	TGTGCCAGTAGTATGCTTGCGGGACAGGGGGGCTTCAATCAGCCCCAGCATTTT	CASSMLAGQGGFNQPQHF
TRBJ1-6	-	TRBV5-4	-	TGTGCCAGCAGGGTACAGGGTCGGAATTCACCCCTCCACTTT	CASRVQGRNSPLHF
TRBJ1-6	-	TRBV5-4	TRBD1	TGTGCCAGCAGCTTGGGGGGACAGTGGCCCCTCCACTTT	CASSLGGQWPLHF
TRBJ2-1	-	TRBV24-1	-	TGTGCCACCAGTGGCGGGGGCCTTTACAATGAGCAGTTCTTC	CATSGGGLYNEQFF
TRBJ1-1	-	TRBV23-1	TRBD1	TGCGCCAGCAGGCAGGACAGGGAACGGAACACTGAAGCTTTCTTT	CASRQDRERNTEAFF
TRBJ2-7	-	TRBV20-1	TRBD2	TGCAGTGCTACCCCTAGCGGCCACAACTCCGAGCAGTACTTC	CSATPSGHNSEQYF
TRBJ2-5	few	TRBV11-2	TRBD1	TGTGCCAGCGGGACAGGGGGCAGAACCCAAGAGACCCAGTACTTC	CASGTGGRTQETQYF
TRBJ2-3	few	TRBV6-2/TRBV6-3	TRBD2	TGTGCCAGCAGTTTGCGGGAGACTAGCACAGATACGCAGTATTTT	CASSLRETSTDTQYF
TRBJ1-1	-	TRBV5-4	-	TGTGCCAGCAGCTTGGTTTTGAACACTGAAGCTTTCTTT	CASSLVLNTEAFF
TRBJ2-2	-	TRBV30	-	TGTGCCTGGAAGCAGGACGGGGAGCTGTTTTTT	CAWKQDGELFF
TRBJ2-3	-	TRBV7-2	-	TGTGCCAGCAGCTTAGCGCCCTGGGGGGCCCCAGATACGCAGTATTTT	CASSLAPWGAPDTQYF
TRBJ1-6	-	TRBV24-1	-	TGTGCCACCAGAGAGGACAGCCTCTCACCCCTCCACTTT	CATREDSLSPLHF
TRBJ2-3	few	TRBV21-1	-	TGTGCCAGCAGCAAATCATGGGTTAGCACAGATACGCAGTATTTT	CASSKSWVSTDTQYF
TRBJ1-6	-	TRBV28	TRBD1	TGTGCCAGCAGTCCCTTGGGGACAGGGGGTACGGCCCTCCACTTT	CASSPLGTGGTALHF
TRBJ2-3	few	TRBV7-2	TRBD2	TGTGCCAGCAGCCCTAGCGGGATGCTAGATACGCAGTATTTT	CASSPSGMLDTQYF
TRBJ1-1	-	TRBV7-8	-	TGTGCCAGCAGCTTATTGGCACGCACTGAAGCTTTCTTT	CASSLLARTEAFF
TRBJ1-2	few	TRBV27	-	TGTGCCAGCAGTTTTAAAGGGACTAACTATGGCTACACCTTC	CASSFKGTNYGYTF
TRBJ1-1	-	TRBV5-1	TRBD1	TGCGCCAGCAGCTTAAATCCTGACAGGGGAAAGGCTTTCTTT	CASSLNPDRGKAFF
TRBJ1-1	-	TRBV20-1	TRBD1	TGCAGTGCCCTGGACAGGGTGGACACTGAAGCTTTCTTT	CSALDRVDTEAFF
TRBJ2-7	few	TRBV6-1	TRBD1	TGTGCCAGCAGTCGGGGGACAGGGGGTTTATACGAGCAGTACTTC	CASSRGTGGLYEQYF
TRBJ1-1	-	TRBV4-1	-	TGCGCCAGCAGTCGGATTGATGTGTACGGGAACACTGAAGCTTTCTTT	CASSRIDVYGNTEAFF
TRBJ1-2	few	TRBV12-3/TRBV12-4	-	TGTGCCAGCAGCCTAACGGTACTCTATGGCTACACCTTC	CASSLTVLYGYTF
TRBJ1-2	few	TRBV19	-	TGTGCCAGTAGTATGGTGGGAGCGTATGGCTACACCTTC	CASSMVGAYGYTF
TRBJ1-5	few	TRBV7-2	-	TGTGCCAGCAGCTTGGGGCCGGGACCGCAGCCCCAGCATTTT	CASSLGPGPQPQHF
TRBJ2-3	-	TRBV7-2	TRBD2	TGTGCCAGCAGCTCGGGACTATTTACAGATACGCAGTATTTT	CASSSGLFTDTQYF
TRBJ1-4	-	TRBV4-2	-	TGTGCCAGCAGGACGCTGGAAAAACTGTTTTTT	CASRTLEKLFF
TRBJ1-1	-	TRBV7-2	-	TGTGCCAGCAGCCCCTCGTGGGCGAACACTGAAGCTTTCTTT	CASSPSWANTEAFF
TRBJ2-5	once	TRBV6-5	-	TGTGCCAGCAGTTACTCTAGACAGGCCGTCGAGACCCAGTACTTC	CASSYSRQAVETQYF
TRBJ1-5	few	TRBV19	TRBD1	TGTGCCAGTAGTCCCGGGACAGTTAGCAATCAGCCCCAGCATTTT	CASSPGTVSNQPQHF
TRBJ1-5	-	TRBV5-4	-	TGTGCCAGCAGCTTGGGGTATCCCAAACTCAATCAGCCCCAGCATTTT	CASSLGYPKLNQPQHF
TRBJ2-3	-	TRBV6-2/TRBV6-3	-	TGTGCCAGCAGACCTTCGGGGGGCGGAGATACGCAGTATTTT	CASRPSGGGDTQYF
TRBJ2-5	-	TRBV6-5	-	TGTGCCAGCAGTTCTCTGAGCGGGCAGGTGGAGACCCAGTACTTC	CASSSLSGQVETQYF
TRBJ1-3	few	TRBV5-1	-	TGCGCCAGCAGCTTGGGGATCACAGGGGGAAACACCATATATTTT	CASSLGITGGNTIYF
TRBJ1-5	-	TRBV19	-	TGTGCCAGTAGTTCCCAGGGTTGGAATCAGCCCCAGCATTTT	CASSSQGWNQPQHF
TRBJ2-3	-	TRBV7-9	-	TGTGCCAGCAGCTTAGCAGCAACAGACACAGATACGCAGTATTTT	CASSLAATDTDTQYF
TRBJ2-3	-	TRBV19	-	TGTGCCAGTAGTATAGGAAACTCCCACACAGATACGCAGTATTTT	CASSIGNSHTDTQYF
TRBJ2-1	once	TRBV27	TRBD1	TGTGCCAGCAGGCTTGGACAGGGGGCTTTAAATGAGCAGTTCTTC	CASRLGQGALNEQFF
TRBJ2-5	once	TRBV2	-	TGTGCCAGCAGTGAAAGCTGGAGCGTACGCCAAAGCGAGACCCAGTACTTC	CASSESWSVRQSETQYF
TRBJ2-1	-	TRBV7-2	TRBD2	TGTGCCAGCAGCTTAGGGACTAGCGGGAGGGTGCGGAATGGGCAGTTCTTC	CASSLGTSGRVRNGQFF
TRBJ2-3	once	TRBV19	TRBD2	TGTGCCAGTAGTATAGCGGGGGGGCGAATTACAGATACGCAGTATTTT	CASSIAGGRITDTQYF
TRBJ1-2	few	TRBV6-1	TRBD1	TGTGCCAGCAGTCGACAGGGGGCGAGCTATGGCTACACCTTC	CASSRQGASYGYTF
TRBJ2-5	-	TRBV20-1	-	TGCAGTGCTAGTGAAGGACTCTCCCAAGAGACCCAGTACTTC	CSASEGLSQETQYF
TRBJ2-7	-	TRBV14	TRBD1	TGTGCCAGCAGTCCCACAGGGGGCAGGCAGTACTTC	CASSPTGGRQYF
TRBJ1-2	-	TRBV30	TRBD1	TGTGCCTGGAACAGGGGGCTCTTTGGCTACACCTTC	CAWNRGLFGYTF
TRBJ1-1	few	TRBV6-1	-	TGTGCCAGTCTCCGGCGGGCAGGATGGGGGGGCCAATTACTGAACACTGAAGCTTTCTTT	CASLRRAGWGGQLLNTEAFF